The 27 T cell receptor beta chains below come from one sample, sequenced in a study of OX40 agonist ivuxolimab in advanced cancers. The repertoire was sequenced with immunoSEQ multiplex PCR; TCRdb's copy has only in-frame clones and lacks some. The sample lists about 17,000 clones, approximately 91% occurring once. Sequencing was performed on CD4+ or CD8+ T cells sorted from blood, taken in a trial of the OX40 agonist ivuxolimab. These receptors all stem from an adult with an advanced solid tumor such as melanoma, head and neck, liver or kidney cancer.

The chain uses TRBV7-6 and TRBJ2-7, with a tentative D call TRBD2 (6 bases). V was clipped by 5 bases and J by 4 bases, with 18 bases between them. The CDR3 is 15 residues long. The germline gives CDR1 SGHVS, CDR2 FNYEAQ. As DNA, the CDR3 is TGTGCCAGCAGCACCTCGGACGCGGGGTCGTACGAGCAGTACTTC. Its protein is CASSTSDAGSYEQYF.

This clone was detected only once. The chain uses TRBV4-1 and TRBJ2-7; maybe TRBD1 (6 bases). Looked up from germline, CDR1 is MGHRA and CDR2 is YSYEKL. V lost 2 bases and J lost 0, with 11 bases in between. This CDR3 region has 15 residues. CDR3 coding DNA: TGCGCCAGCAGCCAACTAGGGGGAAACTCCTACGAGCAGTACTTC. Its translation: CASSQLGGNSYEQYF.

The chain has TRBV30 and TRBJ2-1; 9 bases map to TRBD2. V dropped 4 bases and J dropped 0; count of bases not matched to a gene: 16. The length of the CDR3 is 19 residues. The germline CDR1 and CDR2 sequences are GTSNPN and SVGIG (reference sequence). CDR3 region: CAWTPGGLAGRYSYNEQFF. The CDR3 bases are TGTGCCTGGACCCCGGGGGGTCTAGCGGGGAGATACTCCTACAATGAGCAGTTCTTC.

This chain joins TRBV7-8 and TRBJ1-2, with D perhaps matching TRBD1 (6 bases). Germline lookup yields CDR1 SGHVS and CDR2 FQNEAQ. The CDR3 totals 13 residues. Trimming took off 5 bases at V and 4 bases at J, with 11 bases between the two ends. CDR3 nucleotide sequence: TGTGCCAGCAGCAAGGGACACCTCTATGGCTACACCTTC. Translated: CASSKGHLYGYTF.

The sample holds one count of this clone. The chain uses TRBV5-4 and TRBJ2-3, with D possibly being TRBD2 (5 bases). The ends were cut back, 0 bases at V and 2 bases at J, with 13 bases in the middle. Germline CDR1 reads SGHNT; CDR2 reads YYREEE (reference sequence). This CDR3 spans 16 amino acids. The CDR3 DNA follows: TGTGCCAGCAGCTTGGCCTTGGCTAGCCTCACAGATACGCAGTATTTT. This codes for CASSLALASLTDTQYF.

This rearrangement joins TRBV6-5 to TRBJ1-1; D not resolved. V lost 2 bases, J lost 5 bases, and 6 bases lay in between. The CDR3 loop spans 12 amino acids. The germline V gene encodes CDR1 MNHEY and CDR2 SVGAGI. The chain's CDR3 is CASSYLATEAFF. The CDR3 coding sequence is TGTGCCAGCAGTTACCTGGCTACTGAAGCTTTCTTT.

Only one count was recorded for this clone. J is TRBJ2-7 and V is TRBV4-1; 8 bases match TRBD2. Germline V lookup: CDR1 MGHRA, CDR2 YSYEKL. CDR3 length equals 16 residues. V lost 1 base and J lost 5; bases outside the gene matches: 10. In DNA, the CDR3 is TGCGCCAGCAGCCAAGTGAGTGGGCGGGGGGACCACGAGCAGTACTTC. Its protein product is CASSQVSGRGDHEQYF.

This clone was counted a few times. The chain has TRBV7-9 and TRBJ1-4; D is perhaps TRBD1 (5 bases). V was clipped by 4 bases and J by 9 bases, with 15 bases between them. The CDR3 extends over 14 amino acids. Looked up from germline, CDR1 is SEHNR and CDR2 is FQNEAQ (reference sequence). The CDR3 here is CASSYRTDPKKLFF. CDR3 nucleotide sequence: TGTGCCAGCAGCTACAGGACCGACCCGAAAAAACTGTTTTTT.

This chain connects TRBV7-6 to TRBJ2-7, with a tentative D call TRBD2 (5 bases). CDR1 and CDR2 (germline): SGHVS, FNYEAQ. The CDR3 is 11 amino acids. The V and J ends lost 6 bases and 3 bases respectively, with 6 bases between them. CDR3 nucleotide sequence: TGTGCCAGCAGACTAGACTACGAGCAGTACTTC. This sequence encodes CASRLDYEQYF. Complete variable domain (other parts from reference TRBV7-6 and TRBJ2-7): GAGVSQSPRYKVTKRGQDVALRCDPISGHVSLYWYRQALGQGPEFLTYFNYEAQQDKSGLPNDRFSAERPEGSISTLTIQRTEQRDSAMYRCASRLDYEQYFGPGTRLTVT.

The chain is built from TRBV7-9 and TRBJ2-5; 14 nucleotides match TRBD2. The germline CDR1 and CDR2 sequences are SEHNR and FQNEAQ (reference sequence). CDR3 length: 16 amino acids. Trimming removed 4 bases from V and 5 bases from J; junction bases left unmatched: 6. The CDR3 spells CASSWGLAGDGETQYF. The CDR3 region has the DNA TGTGCCAGCAGCTGGGGACTAGCGGGAGACGGCGAGACCCAGTACTTC.

The rearrangement uses TRBV7-9 and TRBJ2-7, with TRBD1 identical over 11 bases. CDR1 and CDR2 (germline): SEHNR, FQNEAQ (reference sequence). With V trimmed by 3 bases and J by 4 bases, 5 bases remained unmatched. The CDR3 covers 15 residues. CDR3 amino acids: CASSLEDRGLYEQYF. For the CDR3, the DNA is TGTGCCAGCAGCTTGGAGGACAGGGGGCTTTACGAGCAGTACTTC.

The chain carries TRBV21-1 and TRBJ2-7; TRBD2 was called by the table and not checked on the DNA. TRBV21-1 is assigned pseudogene status. The CDR3 contains 22 residues. This CDR3 reads CASRRVSYCWLADLPDLYEQYF. The CDR3 nucleotides read TGTGCCAGCAGGAGGGTGTCGTATTGTTGGCTAGCGGACCTCCCCGACCTCTACGAGCAGTACTTC.

The chain joins TRBV12-1 to TRBJ2-7; TRBD1, the table's D call, was not compared with the DNA. TRBV12-1 is classified as a pseudogene. CDR3 length: 15 amino acids. As DNA, the CDR3 is TGTGCCAGCAGCCACGACAGGGGTCTTTCCTACGAGCAGTACTTC. Translating gives CASSHDRGLSYEQYF.

The chain carries TRBV7-8 and TRBJ2-7; the match to TRBD1 covers 7 bases. Per germline, CDR1 SGHVS and CDR2 FQNEAQ. The J segment lost 0 bases and the V segment lost 3 bases, leaving 5 bases of the junction unmatched. The CDR3 has 15 residues. The CDR3 DNA follows: TGTGCCAGCAGCTTCCGGGACAGCAGCTCCTACGAGCAGTACTTC. As protein: CASSFRDSSSYEQYF.

The chain is built from TRBV7-9 and TRBJ2-1; no clear D. The CDR3 runs 15 residues. Germline V gene data show CDR1 as SEHNR and CDR2 as FQNEAQ (reference sequence). Trimming removed 4 bases at V and 0 bases at J, with 10 bases between. DNA of the CDR3: TGTGCCAGCAGCTCGCCGCTGAGCTCCTACAATGAGCAGTTCTTC. It yields the protein CASSSPLSSYNEQFF.

This chain links TRBV10-3 with TRBJ1-1; no clear D gene. The CDR3 is 13 amino acids. Per the germline V gene, CDR1 is ENHRY and CDR2 is SYGVKD. Trimming shortened V by 5 bases and J by 0 bases, and 7 bases separated the two germline ends. CDR3 coding DNA: TGTGCCATCAGTCGCAAGATGAACACTGAAGCTTTCTTT. This translates into CAISRKMNTEAFF.

V gene TRBV13 combines with J gene TRBJ2-1, with 7 bases that match TRBD2. CDR1 is PRHDT, CDR2 FYEKMQ, per germline (reference sequence). J gave up 2 bases and V 4 bases, and 20 bases lay outside the gene matches. This CDR3 region has 20 residues. CDR3 region: CASSSPNLEGRDYAYNEQFF. Here the CDR3 DNA reads TGTGCCAGCAGCTCACCTAACCTAGAAGGGCGGGACTATGCCTACAATGAGCAGTTCTTC.

The chain couples TRBV11-2 to TRBJ2-5; D is uncertain. Between the trimmed V and J ends, which lost 2 bases and 2 bases, there was a span of 12 bases. Germline assignment: CDR1 SGHAT and CDR2 FQNNGV. This CDR3 spans 15 amino acids. CDR3 sequence (DNA): TGTGCCAGCAGCTTAAGGCCCCTTTGGCAAGAGACCCAGTACTTC. It specifies CASSLRPLWQETQYF.

The chain couples TRBV6-5 to TRBJ2-5; 12 bases agree with TRBD2. The CDR3 consists of 15 residues. Germline V gene data show CDR1 as MNHEY and CDR2 as SVGAGI. J was trimmed by 4 bases and V by 5 bases; bases with no gene match: 5. CDR3 sequence reads: CASSPTSGGLETQYF. The CDR3 DNA reads as TGTGCCAGCAGTCCGACTAGCGGGGGTTTAGAGACCCAGTACTTC.

This chain joins TRBV19 and TRBJ1-2; 8 bases agree with TRBD1. The CDR3 spans 15 residues. Trimming cost V 6 bases and J 4 bases; bases outside gene matches: 10. CDR1 and CDR2 from the germline V gene are LNHDA and SQIVND (reference sequence). The CDR3 coding sequence is TGTGCCAGTAGCCCAAGACAGGGGAGTGCCTATGGCTACACCTTC. Translated, it gives CASSPRQGSAYGYTF.

This rearrangement joins TRBV18 to TRBJ1-2; a weak D match, TRBD1 (5 bases). Trimming removed 8 bases from V and 13 bases from J, with 20 bases in between. The V gene's germline CDR1 is KGHSH and CDR2 LQKENI. CDR3 size: 12 residues. This CDR3 is CASALSLGDCTF. DNA for the CDR3: TGTGCCAGCGCCCTCAGCCTAGGGGACTGCACCTTC.

In its sample, this clone was seen a few times. V and J are TRBV7-3 and TRBJ2-5; the match to TRBD1 covers 9 bases. The V gene end was trimmed by 6 bases and the J gene end by 0 bases; junction bases not matched to a gene: 11. This CDR3 spans 17 amino acids. The germline gives CDR1 SGHTA, CDR2 FQGTGA. The chain's CDR3 is CASSPGTGLTNQETQYF. The DNA for the CDR3 is TGTGCCAGCAGTCCCGGGACAGGGTTGACCAACCAAGAGACCCAGTACTTC.

The genes are TRBV6-5 and TRBJ1-2, with D maybe TRBD1 (5 bases). The germline V gene encodes CDR1 MNHEY and CDR2 SVGAGI. Trimming shortened V by 0 bases and J by 7 bases, and 9 bases separated the two germline ends. This CDR3 contains 13 residues. The CDR3, as DNA: TGTGCCAGCAGTTACTCCCGGGACGCTGGCTACACCTTC. Protein: CASSYSRDAGYTF.

The genes are TRBV7-6 and TRBJ1-4; TRBD1 agrees at 8 bases. CDR1 SGHVS and CDR2 FNYEAQ come from the germline V gene. The V gene end was trimmed by 6 bases and the J gene end by 4 bases; junction bases not matched to a gene: 13. The CDR3 totals 17 residues. In DNA, the CDR3 is TGTGCCAGCAGTCCAATCGACAGGGGCCGGGATAATGAAAAACTGTTTTTT. It codes for CASSPIDRGRDNEKLFF.

This sequence joins TRBV28 and TRBJ2-3, with D uncertain. Germline values: CDR1 MDHEN, CDR2 SYDVKM. Trimming shortened V by 3 bases and J by 7 bases, and 5 bases separated the two germline ends. The CDR3 covers 11 residues. The chain's CDR3 is CASSLVYTQYF. The CDR3 DNA reads TGTGCCAGCAGTTTGGTCTATACGCAGTATTTT.

This chain links TRBV9 with TRBJ2-5, with D perhaps matching TRBD2 (5 bases). Per the germline V gene, CDR1 is SGDLS and CDR2 is YYNGEE. V was cut by 0 bases and J by 1 base, with 13 bases left in between. The CDR3 is made up of 16 amino acids. The CDR3 loop is CASSVVGSHLQETQYF. For the CDR3, the DNA is TGTGCCAGCAGCGTAGTGGGGAGCCATCTCCAAGAGACCCAGTACTTC.

This clone appeared once. The J gene is TRBJ1-3, the V gene TRBV7-6; possibly TRBD1 for D (5 bases). This CDR3 is 16 amino acids long. The V gene lost 1 base and the J gene lost 4 bases, with 14 bases spanning the gap. Germline V gene lookup returns CDR1 SGHVS and CDR2 FNYEAQ. The CDR3 coding sequence is TGTGCCAGCAGCTTAGTCTTGGGGGATTCAGGAAACACCATATATTTT. This gives the protein CASSLVLGDSGNTIYF. The variable domain in full, with the rest retrieved from reference TRBV7-6 and TRBJ1-3, is GAGVSQSPRYKVTKRGQDVALRCDPISGHVSLYWYRQALGQGPEFLTYFNYEAQQDKSGLPNDRFSAERPEGSISTLTIQRTEQRDSAMYRCASSLVLGDSGNTIYFGEGSWLTVV.